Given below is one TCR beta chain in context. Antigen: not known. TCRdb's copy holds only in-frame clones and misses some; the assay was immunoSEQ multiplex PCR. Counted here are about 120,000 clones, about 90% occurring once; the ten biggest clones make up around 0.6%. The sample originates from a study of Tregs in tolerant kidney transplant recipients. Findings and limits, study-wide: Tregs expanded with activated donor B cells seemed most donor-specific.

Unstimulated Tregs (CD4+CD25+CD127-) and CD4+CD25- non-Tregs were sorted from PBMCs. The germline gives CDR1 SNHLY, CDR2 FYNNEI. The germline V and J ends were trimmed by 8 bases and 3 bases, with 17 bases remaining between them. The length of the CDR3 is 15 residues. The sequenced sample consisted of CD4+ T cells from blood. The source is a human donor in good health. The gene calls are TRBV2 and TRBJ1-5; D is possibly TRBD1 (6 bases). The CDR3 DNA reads TGTGCCAGCGAGAGACAGGCATCTCTCAATCAGCCCCAGCATTTT. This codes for CASERQASLNQPQHF.